These 8 T cell receptor beta chains share one sample of origin, sequenced in a study of shared clonotypes between healthy human individuals. Method: immunoSEQ multiplex PCR; TCRdb's copy keeps in-frame clones and lacks some. The table lists roughly 500,000 clones, 78% of them singletons, with about 11% in the top ten. Sequenced material: PBMCs. All receptors derive from a woman aged 40 to 55 in good health. Some clones in this sample may be carry-over from other donors' samples.

The rearrangement links TRBV5-6 to TRBJ2-7; D gene ambiguous. V shed 3 bases and J shed 5 bases, with 18 bases lying between them. CDR1 and CDR2 (germline): SGHDT, YYEEEE. This CDR3 is 15 amino acids long. In nucleotides, the CDR3 is TGTGCCAGCAGCTCTTCAGGAATGGGTCTCGACGAGCAGTACTTC. This sequence encodes CASSSSGMGLDEQYF.

This rearrangement joins TRBV6-6 to TRBJ2-7, with TRBD1 matching over 7 bases. Germline lookup yields CDR1 MNHNY and CDR2 SVGAGI (reference sequence). Trimming cost V 6 bases and J 3 bases; bases outside gene matches: 8. The CDR3 is 14 amino acids. CDR3 residues: CASRDSGTVYEQYF. The CDR3 region has the DNA TGTGCCAGCAGGGACTCCGGGACAGTCTACGAGCAGTACTTC.

The chain is built from TRBV13 and TRBJ2-7, with D perhaps matching TRBD2 (5 bases). CDR1 and CDR2 from the germline V gene are PRHDT and FYEKMQ (reference sequence). The CDR3 covers 16 residues. Trimming stripped 5 bases from V and 2 bases from J, with 19 bases between. The CDR3 loop is CASSPLRRTSPYEQYF. The CDR3 nucleotides read TGTGCCAGCAGCCCCCTCCGGCGGACTTCACCCTACGAGCAGTACTTC.

The V and J genes are TRBV27 and TRBJ2-1; no clear D gene. CDR3 size: 12 residues. Per the germline V gene, CDR1 is MNHEY and CDR2 is SMNVEV (reference sequence). The ends were cut back, 5 bases at V and 4 bases at J, with 6 bases in the middle. The CDR3 protein is CASSAVYNEQFF. CDR3 sequence (DNA): TGTGCCAGCAGTGCCGTTTACAATGAGCAGTTCTTC.

The table lists this clone with a few counts. V usage is TRBV20-1 and J usage is TRBJ1-1, with D unresolved. This CDR3 has 11 residues. The germline V gene has CDR1 DFQATT and CDR2 SNEGSKA (reference sequence). Trimming cost V 5 bases and J 8 bases, with 12 bases left between them. The CDR3 is CSAGLLQEAFF. The CDR3 nucleotides read TGCAGTGCTGGGTTACTCCAAGAAGCTTTCTTT.

In its sample, this clone was seen many times. The chain couples TRBV7-8 to TRBJ1-1; D call uncertain. V lost 0 bases to trimming and J lost 6 bases, with 5 bases between them. Germline V gene sequence: CDR1 SGHVS, CDR2 FQNEAQ. CDR3 length equals 12 residues. CDR3 amino acids: CASSLAAAEAFF. CDR3 DNA sequence: TGTGCCAGCAGCTTAGCCGCAGCTGAAGCTTTCTTT.

CDR3 protein: CAWRLPQLYGGYTF. The CDR3 nucleotides read TGTGCCTGGAGGCTACCCCAGCTTTATGGAGGCTACACCTTC. The chain links TRBV30 to TRBJ1-2; D not resolved. The CDR3 loop spans 14 amino acids. Germline CDR1 and CDR2: GTSNPN and SVGIG (reference sequence). Trimming took off 3 bases at V and 8 bases at J, with 19 bases between the two ends. Full variable domain (missing parts from reference TRBV30 and TRBJ1-2): SQTIHQWPATLVQPVGSPLSLECTVEGTSNPNLYWYRQAAGRGLQLLFYSVGIGQISSEVPQNLSASRPQDRQFILSSKKLLLSDSGFYLCAWRLPQLYGGYTFGSGTRLTVV.

The chain links TRBV19 to TRBJ1-2; 8 bases are a match to TRBD1. V shed 7 bases and J 6 bases; nucleotides not matched to a gene: 7. Germline lookup yields CDR1 LNHDA and CDR2 SQIVND (reference sequence). The CDR3 is made up of 13 amino acids. The CDR3 sequence: CASKSQGAHGYTF. The CDR3 DNA reads TGTGCCAGTAAGAGTCAGGGGGCACATGGCTACACCTTC.